This T cell receptor (beta chain) derives from a study of CD8+ T cells in alopecia areata. Across the study: Female C3H/HeJ mice aged roughly 7-10 weeks received skin from spontaneously alopecic C3H/HeJ graft donors aged about 6-12 months.

Extracted from the samples, RNA was reverse transcribed into cDNA to serve as the sequencing template. Assay: immunoSEQ multiplex PCR; the TCRdb copy retains only in-frame clones and omits some. The sample holds 270,000 or so clones, and no clone turns up only once. Study-wide findings and caveats: Clonality in lesional scalp, especially alopecia totalis/universalis, exceeded that of normal scalp. Scalp sequencing captures resident alphabeta T cells of normal skin too.

CDR1 is NSHNY and CDR2 is SYGAGN in the germline V gene. V lost 6 bases, J lost 3 bases, and 10 bases lay in between. The CDR3 consists of 14 residues. It was with CD4, CD8alpha, NKG2D, NKG2ACE and other markers that pooled cutaneous lymph node cells were sorted. This clone was counted between two and nine times. Antigen: not known. Each gene name is a mouse one. The CDR3 extends 3 residues past the end of the read, so its final part is completed from the germline J gene. The V gene is TRBV13-1, the J gene TRBJ1-6, with D maybe TRBD1 (5 bases). TRBJ1-6 counts as an open reading frame of uncertain function. This receptor was taken from a C3H/HeJ mouse with alopecia areata. Strain MHC haplotype: H2-k. The sample was CD4+ T cells sorted from a lymph node. The covered CDR3 bases are TGTGCCAGCAAGGCAGGGCACTATAATTCGCCC. It is translated as CASKAGHYNSP. The whole CDR3 sequence reads CASKAGHYNSPLYF.